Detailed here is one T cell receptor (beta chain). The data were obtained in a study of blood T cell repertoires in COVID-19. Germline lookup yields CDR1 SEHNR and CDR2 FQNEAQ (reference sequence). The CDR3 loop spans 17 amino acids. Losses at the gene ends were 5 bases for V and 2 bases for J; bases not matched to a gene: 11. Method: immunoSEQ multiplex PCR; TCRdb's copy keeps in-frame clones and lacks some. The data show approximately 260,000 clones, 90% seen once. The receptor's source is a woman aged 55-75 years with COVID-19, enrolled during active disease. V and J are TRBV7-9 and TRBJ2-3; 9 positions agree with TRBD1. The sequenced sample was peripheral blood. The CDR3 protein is CASSDRAGTGFTDTQYF. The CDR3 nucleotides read TGTGCCAGCAGCGATCGAGCCGGGACAGGGTTCACAGATACGCAGTATTTT.